This T cell receptor beta chain was obtained from a study of T cell repertoires in cytomegalovirus infection. Looking at the study overall: CMV infection plus the matching HLA type was flagged by public TCR beta signatures. Study-wide points: Ex vivo, HLA-C-restricted CMV-specific TCR beta clonotypes prevailed over the rest of the response. Accumulated public TCR beta family frequency recognized individuals carrying CMV together with the relevant HLA.

MiXCR, applied by TCRdb to the reads, yields one record per CDR3 protein. The sample includes some 300,000 distinct CDR3 sequences, 9.6% seen only once; the top ten take 2.5%. V lost 4 bases to trimming and J lost 5 bases, with 8 bases between them. Germline V gene lookup returns CDR1 SQVTM and CDR2 ANQGSEA. The CDR3 is 12 amino acids. Details on this clonotype: Its antigen is still unknown. Being one base from a much bigger clone, this may be a read error. The final CDR3 position lacks the conserved phenylalanine or tryptophan, pointing to a likely read error.

Specimen: PBMCs. The J gene is TRBJ2-2, the V gene TRBV29-1; weak D call: TRBD2 (5 bases). The sequence was collected from a human donor in good health (CMV status not recorded). Some clones in this sample may be carry-over from other donors' samples. The CDR3 loop reads CSVGEGTGELFS. In DNA form, the CDR3 reads TGCAGCGTTGGAGAGGGAACCGGGGAGCTGTTTTCT.